Here is one TCR beta chain with its context. Its cognate antigen is unknown. Regions amplified from RNA transcripts were the TCR beta CDR3 regions. Researchers ran a first-round RT-PCR on the TCR CDR3 using the HTBI primer set. A single record per CDR3 protein comes from TCRdb applying MiXCR to the multiplex PCR reads. The data hold around 580,000 distinct CDR3 sequences, with approximately 15% observed a single time. Patients between 18 and 65 years old had hyperthyroidism, newly diagnosed and lasting under 2 months. This sample was taken from a study of T cells in Graves' hyperthyroidism and ophthalmopathy. The V gene's germline CDR1 is ENHRY and CDR2 SYGVKD. J was trimmed by 1 base and V by 3 bases; bases with no gene match: 5. The CDR3 contains 16 residues. General study points: Most clonotypes expanded in thyroid above 0.001 were likewise present in blood. Stable hyperthyroidism was told apart from ophthalmopathy by a model built on 13 V-J features. Onset of ophthalmopathy came a median roughly 6.4 months after the model predicted it.

The sequencing sample was made of blood. The receptor was derived from a woman aged 18-29 years with Graves' hyperthyroidism. V is TRBV10-3 and J is TRBJ2-3, with TRBD2 matching over 9 bases. In nucleotides, the CDR3 is TGTGCCATCAGTGACAAGGGACTAGCACGCACAGATACGCAGTATTTT. Translation: CAISDKGLARTDTQYF.